Given below is one T cell receptor beta chain in context. The same CDR3 can be traced to other DNA sequences in this sample. Participant-given clinical history determined each cohort assignment. These data are taken from a study of blood T cell repertoires in COVID-19. Study overall: The cDNA or gDNA used as material had been derived from T cells, B-cell-depleted T cells, or PBMCs.

Germline lookup yields CDR1 KGHSH and CDR2 LQKENI. CDR3 length: 13 amino acids. V was shortened by 6 bases and J by 0 bases, with 8 bases between the two germline ends. Data came from immunoSEQ multiplex PCR; TCRdb stores just in-frame clones and leaves some out. The data contain fewer than 250,000 clones, 80% to 90% of them seen just once; the ten biggest clones take up approximately 8.2%. This receptor was obtained from a young woman who had recovered from COVID-19. The sample consisted of PBMCs or T cells enriched from blood (not recorded which). J is TRBJ1-1 and V is TRBV18; D is unclear. The CDR3 spells CASSGGVNTEAFF. DNA of the CDR3: TGTGCCAGCTCGGGCGGGGTGAACACTGAAGCTTTCTTT.